These 15 T cell receptor beta chains were sequenced from one sample in a study of Ad26.COV2.S vaccination and SARS-CoV-2 variants. Treatment described: approximately 18 received Ad26.COV2.S at low or high dose, single or two shots; about 5 received placebo; per-sample allocation not given. Collection of the samples took place on day 63 after the first injection of vaccine or placebo. The protocol was immunoSEQ multiplex PCR, while the TCRdb copy is restricted to in-frame clones and leaves out a portion. The sample shows some 340,000 clones, roughly 86% of them seen only once. The sample here was peripheral blood, taken in a trial of Ad26.COV2.S vaccine versus placebo. Receptors were obtained from a person between 18 and 65 years old who received the Ad26.COV2.S COVID-19 vaccine or a placebo.

This clone was counted once. The J gene is TRBJ2-3, the V gene TRBV5-1; D call uncertain. Germline loops: CDR1 SGHRS, CDR2 YFSETQ. The V gene lost 4 bases and the J gene lost 4 bases, with 13 bases spanning the gap. The CDR3 spans 14 residues. For the CDR3, the DNA is TGCGCCAGCAGCCCAGACAATTCGGCAGATACGCAGTATTTT. This sequence encodes CASSPDNSADTQYF.

The chain joins TRBV14 to TRBJ2-3, with a tentative D call TRBD2 (6 bases). The V and J ends lost 2 bases and 3 bases respectively, with 15 bases between them. The CDR3 contains 16 residues. Germline loops: CDR1 SGHDN, CDR2 FVKESK. The CDR3, as DNA: TGTGCCAGCAGCCAACCGGGACTGGAGAAGACAGATACGCAGTATTTT. As protein: CASSQPGLEKTDTQYF.

V usage is TRBV10-3 and J usage is TRBJ1-1; weak D call: TRBD1 (5 bases). CDR1 is ENHRY and CDR2 is SYGVKD in the germline V gene. The germline V and J ends were trimmed by 3 bases and 1 base, with 12 bases remaining between them. CDR3 length: 15 residues. The CDR3 DNA reads TGTGCCATCAGTGACCCCCGACAGCCGAACACTGAAGCTTTCTTT. This codes for CAISDPRQPNTEAFF.

This sequence joins TRBV30 and TRBJ1-2; D is uncertain. Germline V gene lookup returns CDR1 GTSNPN and CDR2 SVGIG (reference sequence). V lost 0 bases and J lost 4, with 6 bases in between. This CDR3 is 12 amino acids long. The CDR3 DNA sequence: TGTGCCTGGAGTGTACCGGGCTATGGCTACACCTTC. Amino acids: CAWSVPGYGYTF. Based on the CDR3 plus reference TRBV30 and TRBJ1-2, the full variable domain is SQTIHQWPATLVQPVGSPLSLECTVEGTSNPNLYWYRQAAGRGLQLLFYSVGIGQISSEVPQNLSASRPQDRQFILSSKKLLLSDSGFYLCAWSVPGYGYTFGSGTRLTVV.

The chain joins TRBV7-9 to TRBJ1-1; the D gene is possibly TRBD1 (6 bases). CDR3 length equals 14 residues. V was trimmed by 5 bases and J by 1 base, leaving 11 bases between them. CDR1 and CDR2 from the germline V gene are SEHNR and FQNEAQ (reference sequence). The CDR3 reads CASSTTGRNTEAFF. The CDR3 DNA is TGTGCCAGCAGCACAACAGGGAGGAACACTGAAGCTTTCTTT.

The count of this clone is one. This chain joins TRBV6-5 and TRBJ2-1; perhaps TRBD1 as D (6 bases). Deletions cut 7 bases from V and 14 bases from J, with 21 bases between. The CDR3 has 13 amino acids. Germline assignment: CDR1 MNHEY and CDR2 SVGAGI. CDR3 in amino acids: CASTDFLGAGEFF. In nucleotides, the CDR3 is TGTGCCAGCACCGACTTCCTAGGCGCAGGGGAGTTCTTC.

The rearrangement joins TRBV6-5 to TRBJ1-2, with 10 nucleotides matching TRBD1. The CDR3 consists of 13 residues. Looked up from germline, CDR1 is MNHEY and CDR2 is SVGAGI. V shed 5 bases and J 8 bases; nucleotides not matched to a gene: 5. The chain's CDR3 is CASSPRDRGGYTF. CDR3 sequence (DNA): TGTGCCAGCAGTCCTCGGGACAGGGGAGGCTACACCTTC.

This clone was seen a single time. The rearrangement links TRBV9 to TRBJ1-3; the D is unclear. This CDR3 region has 13 residues. Between the trimmed V and J ends, which lost 0 bases and 11 bases, there was a span of 12 bases. Germline CDR1 is SGDLS and CDR2 is YYNGEE. The CDR3 sequence: CASSVAAGTAIYF. CDR3 coding DNA: TGTGCCAGCAGCGTAGCGGCGGGTACGGCCATATATTTT.

In its sample, this clone was seen a few times. V gene TRBV5-1 combines with J gene TRBJ2-7; D perhaps matches TRBD2 (6 bases). CDR1 is SGHRS, CDR2 YFSETQ, per germline. This CDR3 region has 21 residues. The V and J ends lost 5 bases and 2 bases respectively, with 35 bases between them. CDR3 coding DNA: TGCGCCAGCAGGCGGTCTGCAGGCAAATTACTCCAGGAGGGCTCCCCCTACGAGCAGTACTTC. Encoded protein: CASRRSAGKLLQEGSPYEQYF.

The genes are TRBV4-3 and TRBJ1-2; D gene uncertain. With 0 bases removed from V and 13 bases from J, the gap between germline ends came to 12 bases. CDR3 length equals 12 residues. Germline CDR1 and CDR2: LGHNA and YSLEER. Here the CDR3 reads CASSQDGHRRTF. The CDR3 nucleotides are TGCGCCAGCAGCCAAGACGGCCACCGCCGCACCTTC.

The chain links TRBV5-1 to TRBJ1-4, with D possibly being TRBD1 (5 bases). Germline V gene data show CDR1 as SGHRS and CDR2 as YFSETQ. The CDR3 is 15 residues long. Trimming took 3 bases from V and 5 from J, leaving 14 bases between them. The CDR3 nucleotides read TGCGCCAGCAGCTCCCGGGGGGGGGACAATGAAAAACTGTTTTTT. It codes for CASSSRGGDNEKLFF.

The V call is TRBV5-5, the J call TRBJ2-2; D is undetermined. Trimming took 4 bases from V and 7 from J, leaving 11 bases between them. CDR3 size: 13 residues. Per the germline V gene, CDR1 is SGHKS and CDR2 is YYEKEE (reference sequence). CDR3 coding DNA: TGTGCCAGCAGCGCACATTCCGGCGGGGAGCTGTTTTTT. Residues: CASSAHSGGELFF.

This clone was seen just once. The rearrangement links TRBV5-1 to TRBJ2-1; 7 bases agree with TRBD1. Germline V lookup: CDR1 SGHRS, CDR2 YFSETQ. V gave up 4 bases and J gave up 6 bases; unmatched junction bases: 10. This CDR3 is built from 15 residues. The CDR3 DNA follows: TGCGCCAGCAGCGCCCGGGACAGCATAATCAATGAGCAGTTCTTC. Protein: CASSARDSIINEQFF.

This clone was counted once. V usage is TRBV11-2 and J usage is TRBJ1-2; 9 positions agree with TRBD1. The V gene end was trimmed by 5 bases and the J gene end by 4 bases; junction bases not matched to a gene: 5. This CDR3 has 14 residues. Germline V gene sequence: CDR1 SGHAT, CDR2 FQNNGV. The CDR3 sequence is CASSRQGGVYGYTF. As DNA, the CDR3 is TGTGCCAGCAGCCGACAGGGGGGGGTCTATGGCTACACCTTC.

CDR3 loop: CASRGTHRSSYNEQFF. DNA of the CDR3: TGTGCCAGCAGGGGAACCCACAGGTCCTCCTACAATGAGCAGTTCTTC. The V gene is TRBV2, the J gene TRBJ2-1, with D perhaps matching TRBD1 (5 bases). V was shortened by 6 bases and J by 0 bases, with 15 bases between the two germline ends. The CDR3 extends over 16 amino acids. CDR1 and CDR2 (germline): SNHLY, FYNNEI.